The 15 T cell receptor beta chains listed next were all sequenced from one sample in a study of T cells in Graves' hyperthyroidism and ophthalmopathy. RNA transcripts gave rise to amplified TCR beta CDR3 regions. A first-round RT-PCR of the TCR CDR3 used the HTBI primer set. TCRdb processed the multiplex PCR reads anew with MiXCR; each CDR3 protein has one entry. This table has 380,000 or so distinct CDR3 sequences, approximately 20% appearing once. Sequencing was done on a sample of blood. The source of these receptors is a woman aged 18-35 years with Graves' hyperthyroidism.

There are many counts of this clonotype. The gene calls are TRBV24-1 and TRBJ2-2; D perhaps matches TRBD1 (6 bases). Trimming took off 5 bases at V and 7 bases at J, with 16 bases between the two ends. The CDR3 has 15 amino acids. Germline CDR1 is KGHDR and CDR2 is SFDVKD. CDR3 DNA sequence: TGTGCCACCAGTGCAGGGGCGAATGCGAACGGGGAGCTGTTTTTT. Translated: CATSAGANANGELFF.

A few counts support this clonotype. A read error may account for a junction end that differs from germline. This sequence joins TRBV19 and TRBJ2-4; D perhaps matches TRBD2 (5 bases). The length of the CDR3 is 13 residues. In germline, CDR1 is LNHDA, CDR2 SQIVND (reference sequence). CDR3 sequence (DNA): TGTGCCAGCACAGACCTAGCCAAAAACATTAAGTACTTC. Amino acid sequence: CASTDLAKNIKYF.

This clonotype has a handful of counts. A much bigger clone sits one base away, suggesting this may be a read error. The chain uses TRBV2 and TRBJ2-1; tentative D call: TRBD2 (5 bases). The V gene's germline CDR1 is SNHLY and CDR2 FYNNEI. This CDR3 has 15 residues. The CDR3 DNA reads TGTGCCAGCAGCCAGCGGACGAGCTCCTACAATGAGAAGTTCTTC. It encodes CASSQRTSSYNEKFF.

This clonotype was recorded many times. CDR3 protein: CASSRLSRAGGETQYF. CDR3 sequence (DNA): TGTGCCAGCAGCCGACTTTCAAGGGCTGGAGGAGAGACCCAGTACTTC. The chain couples TRBV9 to TRBJ2-5; possibly TRBD2 for D (5 bases). Trimming shortened V by 4 bases and J by 4 bases, and 20 bases separated the two germline ends. Germline values: CDR1 SGDLS, CDR2 YYNGEE. This CDR3 is built from 16 residues. Full variable domain (remainder filled in from reference TRBV9 and TRBJ2-5): DSGVTQTPKHLITATGQRVTLRCSPRSGDLSVYWYQQSLDQGLQFLIQYYNGEERAKGNILERFSAQQFPDLHSELNLSSLELGDSALYFCASSRLSRAGGETQYFGPGTRLLVL.

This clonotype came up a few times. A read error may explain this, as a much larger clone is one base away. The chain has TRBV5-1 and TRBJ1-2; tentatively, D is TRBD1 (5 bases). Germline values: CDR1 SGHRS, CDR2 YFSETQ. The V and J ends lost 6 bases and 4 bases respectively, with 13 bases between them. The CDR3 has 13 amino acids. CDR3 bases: TGCGCCAGCAAGCGTCAGGGCATCTATGGCTACACCTTC. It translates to CASKRQGIYGYTF.

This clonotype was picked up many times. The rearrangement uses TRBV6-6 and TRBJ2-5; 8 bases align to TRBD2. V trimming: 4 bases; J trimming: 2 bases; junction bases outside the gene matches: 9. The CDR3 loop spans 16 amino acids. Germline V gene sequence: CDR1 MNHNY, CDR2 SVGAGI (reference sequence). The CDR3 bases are TGTGCCAGCAGTTTCCCGGGTAGCGGGGTTCAAGAGACCCAGTACTTC. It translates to CASSFPGSGVQETQYF.

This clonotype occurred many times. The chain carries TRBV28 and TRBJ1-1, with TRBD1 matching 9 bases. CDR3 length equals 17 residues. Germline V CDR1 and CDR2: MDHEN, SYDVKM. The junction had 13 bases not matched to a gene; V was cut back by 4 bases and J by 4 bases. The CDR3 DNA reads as TGTGCCAGCAGTTCCCCGGTGGGGACAGGGTTCGGCACTGAAGCTTTCTTT. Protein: CASSSPVGTGFGTEAFF.

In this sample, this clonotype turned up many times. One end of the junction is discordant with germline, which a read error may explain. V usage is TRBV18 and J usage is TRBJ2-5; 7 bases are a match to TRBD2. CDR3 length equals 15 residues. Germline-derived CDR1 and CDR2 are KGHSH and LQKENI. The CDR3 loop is CASSPLTSTQETQYF. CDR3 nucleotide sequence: TGTGCCAGCTCCCCACTGACTAGCACCCAAGAGACCCAGTACTTC.

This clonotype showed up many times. CDR3 residues: CASSQLGGNQPQHF. In nucleotides, the CDR3 is TGTGCCAGCAGCCAACTAGGGGGGAATCAGCCCCAGCATTTT. The chain employs TRBV3-1 and TRBJ1-5; TRBD1 is a possible D gene (6 bases). The CDR3 totals 14 residues. CDR1 is LGHDT and CDR2 is YNNKEL in the germline V gene (reference sequence). V dropped 2 bases and J dropped 4 bases, with 9 bases sitting between them. The full variable domain, in which reference TRBV3-1 and TRBJ1-5 provide the parts outside the CDR3, is DTAVSQTPKYLVTQMGNDKSIKCEQNLGHDTMYWYKQDSKKFLKIMFSYNNKELIINETVPNRFSPKSPDKAHLNLHINSLELGDSAVYFCASSQLGGNQPQHFGDGTRLSIL.

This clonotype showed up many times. This CDR3 is CASSSTRSGNTIYF. The CDR3 nucleotides read TGTGCCAGCAGCTCAACCAGATCCGGAAACACCATATATTTT. The chain employs TRBV7-8 and TRBJ1-3; D uncertain. Germline-derived CDR1 and CDR2 are SGHVS and FQNEAQ. With 4 bases removed from V and 4 bases from J, the gap between germline ends came to 11 bases. CDR3 length equals 14 residues.

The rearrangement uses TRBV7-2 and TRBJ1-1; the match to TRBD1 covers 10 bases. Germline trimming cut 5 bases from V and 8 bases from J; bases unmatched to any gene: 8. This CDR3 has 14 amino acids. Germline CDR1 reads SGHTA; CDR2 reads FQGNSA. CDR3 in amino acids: CASSTTGGDSEAFF. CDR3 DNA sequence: TGTGCCAGCAGCACGACAGGGGGCGACTCGGAAGCTTTCTTT.

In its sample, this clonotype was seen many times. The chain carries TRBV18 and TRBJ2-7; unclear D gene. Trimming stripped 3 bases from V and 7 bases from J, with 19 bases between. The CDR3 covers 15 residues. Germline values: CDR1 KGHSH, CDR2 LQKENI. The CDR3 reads CASSPPMTGLGEQYF. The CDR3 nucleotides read TGTGCCAGCTCACCGCCGATGACCGGTCTGGGGGAGCAGTACTTC.

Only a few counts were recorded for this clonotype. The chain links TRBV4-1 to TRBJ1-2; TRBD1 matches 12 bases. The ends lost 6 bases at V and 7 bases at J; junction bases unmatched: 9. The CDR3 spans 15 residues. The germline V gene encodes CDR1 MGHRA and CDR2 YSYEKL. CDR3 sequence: CASRPPGQGAGGYTF. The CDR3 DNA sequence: TGCGCCAGCAGGCCCCCGGGACAGGGGGCCGGTGGCTACACCTTC.

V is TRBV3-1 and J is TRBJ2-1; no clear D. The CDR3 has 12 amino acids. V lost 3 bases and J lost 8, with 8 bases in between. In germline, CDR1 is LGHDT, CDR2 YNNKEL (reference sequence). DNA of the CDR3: TGTGCCAGCAGCCACGGAACTGATGAGCAGTTCTTC. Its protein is CASSHGTDEQFF.

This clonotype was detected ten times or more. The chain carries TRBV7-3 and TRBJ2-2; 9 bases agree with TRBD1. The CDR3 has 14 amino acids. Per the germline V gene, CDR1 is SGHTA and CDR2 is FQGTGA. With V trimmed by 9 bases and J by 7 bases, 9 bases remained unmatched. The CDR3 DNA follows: TGTGCCAGTTCTAGGACAGGGGAAATCGGGGAGCTGTTTTTT. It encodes CASSRTGEIGELFF.